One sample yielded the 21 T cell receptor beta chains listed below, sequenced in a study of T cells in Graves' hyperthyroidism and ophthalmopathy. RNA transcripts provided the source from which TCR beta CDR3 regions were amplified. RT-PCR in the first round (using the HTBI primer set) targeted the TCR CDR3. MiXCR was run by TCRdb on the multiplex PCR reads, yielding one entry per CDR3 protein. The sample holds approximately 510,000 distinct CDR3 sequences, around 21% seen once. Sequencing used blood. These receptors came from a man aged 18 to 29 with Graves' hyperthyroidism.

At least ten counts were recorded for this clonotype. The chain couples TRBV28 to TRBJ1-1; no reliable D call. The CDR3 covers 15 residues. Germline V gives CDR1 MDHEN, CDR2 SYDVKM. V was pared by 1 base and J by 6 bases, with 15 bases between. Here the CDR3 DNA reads TGTGCCAGCAGTTTATATGGCTACGTGGCCGCTGAAGCTTTCTTT. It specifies CASSLYGYVAAEAFF.

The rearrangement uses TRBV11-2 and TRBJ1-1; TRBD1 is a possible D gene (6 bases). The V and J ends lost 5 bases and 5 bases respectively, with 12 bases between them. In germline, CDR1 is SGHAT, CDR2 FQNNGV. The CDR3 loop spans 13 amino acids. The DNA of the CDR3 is TGTGCCAGCAGCACCGCGCAGGGGACTGAAGCTTTCTTT. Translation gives CASSTAQGTEAFF. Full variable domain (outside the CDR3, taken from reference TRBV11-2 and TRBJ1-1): EAGVAQSPRYKIIEKRQSVAFWCNPISGHATLYWYQQILGQGPKLLIQFQNNGVVDDSQLPKDRFSAERLKGVDSTLKIQPAKLEDSAVYLCASSTAQGTEAFFGQGTRLTVV.

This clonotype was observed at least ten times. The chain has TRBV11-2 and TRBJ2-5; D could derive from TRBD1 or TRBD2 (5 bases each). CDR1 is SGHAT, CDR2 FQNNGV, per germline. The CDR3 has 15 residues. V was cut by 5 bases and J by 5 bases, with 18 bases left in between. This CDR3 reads CASSLLLGVGETQYF. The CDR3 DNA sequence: TGTGCCAGCAGCCTCCTTTTGGGGGTCGGGGAGACCCAGTACTTC.

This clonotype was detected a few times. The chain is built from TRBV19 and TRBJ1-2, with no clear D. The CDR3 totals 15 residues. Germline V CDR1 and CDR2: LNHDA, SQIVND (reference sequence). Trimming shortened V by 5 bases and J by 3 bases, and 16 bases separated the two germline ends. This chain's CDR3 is CASSPRREDYYGYTF. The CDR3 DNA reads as TGTGCCAGTAGTCCGCGGAGGGAGGACTACTATGGCTACACCTTC.

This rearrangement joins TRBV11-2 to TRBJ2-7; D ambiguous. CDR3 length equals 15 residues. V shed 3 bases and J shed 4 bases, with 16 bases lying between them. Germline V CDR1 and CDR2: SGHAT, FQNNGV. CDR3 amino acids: CASSLSSAEVYEQYF. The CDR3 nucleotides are TGTGCCAGCAGCTTGTCGTCCGCAGAAGTATACGAGCAGTACTTC.

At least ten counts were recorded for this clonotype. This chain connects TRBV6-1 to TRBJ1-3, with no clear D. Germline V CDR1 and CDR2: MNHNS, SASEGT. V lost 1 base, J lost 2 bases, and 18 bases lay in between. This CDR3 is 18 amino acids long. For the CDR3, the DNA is TGTGCCAGCAGTGAAGGGCCAGAGGTCGGAATTACTGGAAACACCATATATTTT. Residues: CASSEGPEVGITGNTIYF.

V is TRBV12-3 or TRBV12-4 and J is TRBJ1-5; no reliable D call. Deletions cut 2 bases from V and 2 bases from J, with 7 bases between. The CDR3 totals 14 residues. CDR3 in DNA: TGTGCCAGCAGTTTAAGCCTGCGCAATCAGCCCCAGCATTTT. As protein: CASSLSLRNQPQHF.

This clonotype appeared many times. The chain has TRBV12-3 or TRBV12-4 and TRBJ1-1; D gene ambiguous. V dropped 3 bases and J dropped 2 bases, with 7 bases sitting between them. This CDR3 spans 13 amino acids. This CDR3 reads CASSFVLNTEAFF. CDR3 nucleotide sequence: TGTGCCAGCAGTTTCGTATTAAACACTGAAGCTTTCTTT.

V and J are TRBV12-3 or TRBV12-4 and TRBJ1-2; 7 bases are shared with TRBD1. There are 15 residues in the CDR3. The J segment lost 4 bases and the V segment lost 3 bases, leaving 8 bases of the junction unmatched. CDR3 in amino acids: CASSLTAGGRYGYTF. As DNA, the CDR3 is TGTGCCAGCAGTTTGACGGCAGGGGGTCGCTATGGCTACACCTTC.

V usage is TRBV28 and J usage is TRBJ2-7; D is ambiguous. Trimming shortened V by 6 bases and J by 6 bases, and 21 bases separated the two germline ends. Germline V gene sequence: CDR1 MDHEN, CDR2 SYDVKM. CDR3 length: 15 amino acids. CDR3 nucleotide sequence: TGTGCCAGCAGCAGAACGGGCGGTTCTTTTAGCGAGCAGTACTTC. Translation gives CASSRTGGSFSEQYF.

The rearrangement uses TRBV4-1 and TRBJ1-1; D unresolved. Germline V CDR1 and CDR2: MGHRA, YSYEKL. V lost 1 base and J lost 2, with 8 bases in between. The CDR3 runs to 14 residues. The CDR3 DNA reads TGCGCCAGCAGCCAAGGAATAGTAAACACTGAAGCTTTCTTT. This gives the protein CASSQGIVNTEAFF.

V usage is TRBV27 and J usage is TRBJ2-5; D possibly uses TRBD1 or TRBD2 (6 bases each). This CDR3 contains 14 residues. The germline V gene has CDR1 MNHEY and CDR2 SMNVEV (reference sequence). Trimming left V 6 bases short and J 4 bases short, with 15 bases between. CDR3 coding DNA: TGTGCCAGCAGCAGTGGGGGGCGAGGAGAGACCCAGTACTTC. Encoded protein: CASSSGGRGETQYF.

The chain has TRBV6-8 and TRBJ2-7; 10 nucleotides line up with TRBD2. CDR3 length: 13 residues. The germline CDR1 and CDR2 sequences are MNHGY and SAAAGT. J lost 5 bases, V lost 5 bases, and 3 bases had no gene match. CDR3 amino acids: CASSTSGTDEQYF. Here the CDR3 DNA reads TGTGCCAGCAGTACTAGCGGGACCGACGAGCAGTACTTC.

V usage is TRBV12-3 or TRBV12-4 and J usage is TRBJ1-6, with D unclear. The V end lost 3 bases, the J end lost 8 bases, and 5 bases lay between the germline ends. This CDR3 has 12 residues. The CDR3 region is CASSFADSPLHF. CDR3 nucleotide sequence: TGTGCCAGCAGTTTTGCGGATTCACCCCTCCACTTT.

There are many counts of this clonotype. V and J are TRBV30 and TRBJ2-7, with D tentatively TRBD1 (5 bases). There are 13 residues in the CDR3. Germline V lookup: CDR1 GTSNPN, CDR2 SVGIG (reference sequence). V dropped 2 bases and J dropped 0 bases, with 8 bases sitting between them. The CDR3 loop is CAWSRGSSYEQYF. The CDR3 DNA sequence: TGTGCCTGGAGTAGGGGAAGCTCCTACGAGCAGTACTTC.

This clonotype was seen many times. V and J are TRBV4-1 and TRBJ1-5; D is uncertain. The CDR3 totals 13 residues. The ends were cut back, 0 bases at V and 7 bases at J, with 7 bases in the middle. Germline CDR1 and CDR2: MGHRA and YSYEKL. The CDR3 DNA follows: TGCGCCAGCAGCCAAGATGCATGGCAGCCCCAGCATTTT. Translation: CASSQDAWQPQHF.

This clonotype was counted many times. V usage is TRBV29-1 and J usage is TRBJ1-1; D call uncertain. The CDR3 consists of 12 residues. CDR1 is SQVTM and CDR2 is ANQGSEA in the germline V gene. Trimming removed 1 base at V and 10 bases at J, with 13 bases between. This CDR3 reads CSVEGNGEGAFF. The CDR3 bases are TGCAGCGTTGAAGGGAATGGGGAGGGAGCTTTCTTT.

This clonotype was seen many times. For the CDR3, the DNA is TGTGCCTGGAGCTTCGCCGCCACCGGGGAGCTGTTTTTT. Its protein is CAWSFAATGELFF. The chain recombines TRBV30 with TRBJ2-2; D remains unclear. CDR1 and CDR2 from the germline V gene are GTSNPN and SVGIG (reference sequence). With 3 bases removed from V and 4 bases from J, the gap between germline ends came to 9 bases. This CDR3 spans 13 amino acids. The variable domain in full, with the rest retrieved from reference TRBV30 and TRBJ2-2, is SQTIHQWPATLVQPVGSPLSLECTVEGTSNPNLYWYRQAAGRGLQLLFYSVGIGQISSEVPQNLSASRPQDRQFILSSKKLLLSDSGFYLCAWSFAATGELFFGEGSRLTVL.

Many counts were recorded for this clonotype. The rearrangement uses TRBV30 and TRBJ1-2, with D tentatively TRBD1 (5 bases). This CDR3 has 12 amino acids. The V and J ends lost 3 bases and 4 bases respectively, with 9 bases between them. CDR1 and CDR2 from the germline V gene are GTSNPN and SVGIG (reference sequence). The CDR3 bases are TGTGCCTGGAGCCCCGGGGGCTATGGCTACACCTTC. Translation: CAWSPGGYGYTF.

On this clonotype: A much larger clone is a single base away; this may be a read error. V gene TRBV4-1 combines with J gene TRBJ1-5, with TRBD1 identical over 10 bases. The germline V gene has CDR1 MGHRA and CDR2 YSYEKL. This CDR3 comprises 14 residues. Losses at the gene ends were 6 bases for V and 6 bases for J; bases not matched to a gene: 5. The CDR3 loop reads CASRKTGGRQPQHF. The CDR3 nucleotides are TGCGCCAGCAGGAAGACAGGGGGCCGTCAGCCCCAGCATTTT.

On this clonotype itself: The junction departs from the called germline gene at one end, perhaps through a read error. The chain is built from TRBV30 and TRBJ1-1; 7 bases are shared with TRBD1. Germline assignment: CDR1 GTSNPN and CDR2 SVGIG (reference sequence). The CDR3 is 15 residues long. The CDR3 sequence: CAWRGGERGNTQAFF. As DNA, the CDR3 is TGTGCCTGGAGAGGGGGCGAAAGGGGCAACACTCAAGCTTTCTTT.